There are a few counts of the clone carrying this T cell receptor beta chain. Its antigen is unknown. Germline V gives CDR1 SGHRS, CDR2 YFSETQ. Trimming stripped 4 bases from V and 7 bases from J, with 11 bases between. This CDR3 is 12 amino acids long. TCRdb processed the reads anew with MiXCR; each CDR3 protein has one entry. The sample has 500,000 to 600,000 distinct CDR3 sequences, approximately 15% seen once. The data derive from a study of T cell repertoires in cytomegalovirus infection. The wider study: Public TCR beta signatures were indicative of both CMV infection and a matching HLA type.

General observations from the study: The response measured ex vivo was dominated by TCR beta clonotypes (HLA-C-restricted and CMV-specific). Pooled public TCR beta family frequency picked out CMV carriers with the relevant HLA.

This TCR came from a human donor in good health (CMV status not recorded). Some clones in this sample may be carry-over from other donors' samples. The rearrangement links TRBV5-1 to TRBJ1-2; a possible D gene is TRBD1 (5 bases). Sequenced input: CD8+ T cells from PBMCs. The CDR3 DNA reads TGCGCCAGCAGCGGAGACAGCGTTGGCTACACCTTC. Translation: CASSGDSVGYTF.